This is a list of T cell receptor beta chains from one sample in a study of PD-L1 blockade in urothelial cancer. The method was immunoSEQ multiplex PCR; TCRdb's version includes in-frame clones alone and lacks a portion of them. The data show around 130,000 clones, roughly 84% seen once. Material: PBMCs, obtained around atezolizumab (anti-PD-L1) treatment. The source of these receptors is a man over 45 with urothelial cancer. Both conserved end residues are part of each CDR3. A D gene is named only where the DNA matches it firmly. For some rows the clone size is stated as once, few or many, or as a class when expanded; others skip it.

abundance | j_gene | d_gene | v_gene | CDR3aa | CDR3nt
NA | TRBJ2-7 | NA | TRBV2 | CASSKARLDVAYEQYF | TGTGCCAGCAGTAAAGCACGACTAGACGTCGCCTACGAGCAGTACTTC
few | TRBJ1-6 | NA | TRBV6-1 | CASSELDRGNSPLHF | TGTGCCAGCAGTGAATTGGACAGAGGAAATTCACCCCTCCACTTT
NA | TRBJ2-6 | NA | TRBV19 | CASTPGFISGANVLTF | TGTGCCAGTACTCCGGGATTTATCTCTGGGGCCAACGTCCTGACTTTC
once | TRBJ2-1 | TRBD2 | TRBV27 | CASRGGTRAWGINEQFF | TGTGCCAGCAGAGGTGGGACTAGGGCGTGGGGAATCAATGAGCAGTTCTTC
NA | TRBJ2-7 | TRBD1 | TRBV9 | CASSEGASSYEQYF | TGTGCCAGCAGCGAGGGGGCTAGCTCCTACGAGCAGTACTTC
NA | TRBJ2-3 | TRBD2 | TRBV10-3 | CAIRERELVTDTQYF | TGTGCCATCAGAGAGCGGGAGCTCGTCACAGATACGCAGTATTTT
NA | TRBJ2-3 | TRBD2 | TRBV7-2 | CASSFSGLASRF | TGTGCCAGCAGCTTTTCAGGACTAGCGTCTAGGTTT
NA | TRBJ1-3 | NA | TRBV7-2 | CASSSTTTGNTIYF | TGTGCCAGCAGCTCAACAACCACTGGAAACACCATATATTTT
NA | TRBJ1-2 | NA | TRBV6-6 | CASSRLPTGSNYGYTF | TGTGCCAGCAGTCGACTACCCACAGGGTCTAACTATGGCTACACCTTC
few | TRBJ1-1 | NA | TRBV14 | CASSQAGSYTEAFF | TGTGCCAGCAGCCAAGCGGGATCCTACACTGAAGCTTTCTTT
NA | TRBJ2-7 | TRBD2 | TRBV5-1 | CASSHNSGTFSYEQYF | TGCGCCAGCAGCCACAATAGCGGGACCTTCTCCTACGAGCAGTACTTC
NA | TRBJ2-2 | NA | TRBV30 | CAWGASSYTGELFF | TGTGCCTGGGGAGCATCCTCCTACACCGGGGAGCTGTTTTTT
once | TRBJ2-7 | NA | TRBV30 | CAWSVGQIVSTGEQYF | TGTGCCTGGAGTGTAGGACAGATCGTTTCAACGGGCGAGCAGTACTTC
NA | TRBJ2-7 | TRBD1 | TRBV27 | CASSPIGQGGEQYF | TGTGCCAGCAGTCCCATAGGACAGGGGGGGGAGCAGTACTTC